A selection of T cell receptor beta chains follows, all from one sample in a study of post-analysis software for immune sequencing data. TCRdb analysed the PCR reads with MiXCR anew, one entry per CDR3 protein. Here the sample spans around 770,000 distinct CDR3 sequences, about 43% being singletons. Input material: blood. The source is a girl aged 10-17 years with multiple sclerosis. The CDR3 runs from the conserved cysteine through the conserved F or W. The order of the fields is D gene, V gene, CDR3 length, J gene, clone size, CDR3 protein, CDR3 DNA. A D gene is named only where the DNA matches it firmly. The size of a clone is reported for some rows only, either as once, few or many, or as a class for expanded clones.

>TRBD2|TRBV6-6|15|TRBJ2-1|.
CASTLAGGGGNEQFF
TGTGCCAGCACCTTAGCGGGAGGAGGGGGCAATGAGCAGTTCTTC
>.|TRBV7-9|12|TRBJ2-7|.
CASSASGYEQYF
TGTGCCAGCAGCGCCAGCGGTTACGAGCAGTACTTC
>.|TRBV5-6|14|TRBJ2-5|.
CASSPVGYQETQYF
TGTGCCAGCAGCCCTGTAGGTTACCAAGAGACCCAGTACTTC
>TRBD2|TRBV29-1|14|TRBJ2-3|few
CSVVETSVVDTQYF
TGCAGCGTTGTAGAGACTAGCGTGGTAGATACGCAGTATTTT
>.|TRBV12-3/TRBV12-4|13|TRBJ1-1|few
CASSYQGNTEAFF
TGTGCCAGCAGTTATCAGGGCAACACTGAAGCTTTCTTT
>.|TRBV30|16|TRBJ1-2|few
CAWSPLAFSRHYGYTF
TGTGCCTGGTCACCCTTAGCCTTCTCTAGGCACTATGGCTACACCTTC
>.|TRBV6-2/TRBV6-3|11|TRBJ2-7|many
CASSLQGEQYF
TGTGCCAGCAGTTTGCAGGGCGAGCAGTACTTC
>.|TRBV9|15|TRBJ1-1|.
CASSLTVGQNTEAFF
TGTGCCAGCAGCCTCACGGTTGGGCAGAACACTGAAGCTTTCTTT
>.|TRBV15|13|TRBJ2-5|few
CATSSRLQETQYF
TGTGCCACCAGCAGTCGACTTCAAGAGACCCAGTACTTC
>.|TRBV29-1|12|TRBJ1-2|few
CSVSLSDYGYTF
TGCAGCGTTTCCCTTTCTGACTATGGCTACACCTTC